Listed here is a single T cell receptor (beta chain). The target antigen is unknown. The CDR3 has 18 residues. Between the trimmed V and J ends, which lost 4 bases and 3 bases, there was a span of 22 bases. The V gene's germline CDR1 is SGHNT and CDR2 YENEEA. Both iRepertoire HTBI primers and Arm-PCR of CDR3 regions were used to build the TCR beta libraries. TCRdb ran MiXCR on the multiplex PCR reads and lists one entry per CDR3 protein. Here the sample spans over 300,000 distinct CDR3 sequences, 15% to 20% being singletons. This sample was taken from a study of regulatory T cells in long-lasting Graves disease. Findings and limits, study-wide: Persistent disease showed a preference for TRBV28, TRBJ1-2 and TRBJ2-5.

Time point defined: persistent/refractory GD, antithyroid drugs over 5 years with positive TRAb. PBMC-derived RNA was used for the TCR library. This specimen was peripheral blood mononuclear cells (PBMCs), taken when the disease was refractory, from a patient treated with antithyroid drugs. The receptor's source is a female donor with Graves disease. This chain links TRBV11-3 with TRBJ2-1; no definite D call. The CDR3 DNA sequence: TGTGCCAGCAGCTCAAGCCTCGTCAGTGGAGAGTTCTACAATGAGCAGTTCTTC. Translated: CASSSSLVSGEFYNEQFF.